The 32 T cell receptor beta chains reported below all come from one sample, sequenced in a study of control samples from healthy donors and cancer patients. The repertoire was sequenced with immunoSEQ multiplex PCR; TCRdb's copy has only in-frame clones and lacks some. The sample includes around 110,000 clones, about 93% seen only once; the top ten take about 2.5%. The specimen sequenced was blood. The receptors derive from a man in his thirties or forties in good health.

This clone showed up just once. V gene TRBV28 combines with J gene TRBJ2-7; maybe TRBD1 (6 bases). Germline V gene lookup returns CDR1 MDHEN and CDR2 SYDVKM. The CDR3 covers 14 residues. Trimming removed 3 bases at V and 3 bases at J, with 12 bases between. CDR3 sequence (DNA): TGTGCCAGCAGTTTCCGACAGGTTTTCTACGAGCAGTACTTC. This gives the protein CASSFRQVFYEQYF.

This sequence joins TRBV28 and TRBJ1-1, with TRBD1 as a possible D gene (6 bases). Trimming cost V 2 bases and J 4 bases, with 8 bases left between them. This CDR3 is built from 13 residues. Germline V CDR1 and CDR2: MDHEN, SYDVKM. DNA of the CDR3: TGTGCCAGCAGTTTAGGACAGAGCACTGAAGCTTTCTTT. Its protein product is CASSLGQSTEAFF.

The chain combines TRBV5-1 with TRBJ2-1; TRBD2 is a possible D gene (7 bases). Per germline, CDR1 SGHRS and CDR2 YFSETQ. The CDR3 is 16 amino acids. V lost 0 bases and J lost 7, with 17 bases in between. In DNA form, the CDR3 reads TGCGCCAGCAGCTTGGGTTGGGGCGGGGGCCCTAATGAGCAGTTCTTC. This encodes CASSLGWGGGPNEQFF.

The chain couples TRBV27 to TRBJ2-5; 13 nucleotides line up with TRBD2. V gave up 2 bases and J gave up 1 base; unmatched junction bases: 1. This CDR3 spans 16 amino acids. Germline-derived CDR1 and CDR2 are MNHEY and SMNVEV (reference sequence). CDR3 residues: CASSLRLAGGQETQYF. In nucleotides, the CDR3 is TGTGCCAGCAGTTTAAGACTAGCGGGGGGCCAAGAGACCCAGTACTTC.

The chain has TRBV7-9 and TRBJ2-7; D remains ambiguous. Trimming removed 6 bases at V and 2 bases at J, with 17 bases between. This CDR3 region has 15 residues. Looked up from germline, CDR1 is SEHNR and CDR2 is FQNEAQ (reference sequence). The CDR3 loop reads CASRVDRSATYEQYF. CDR3 in DNA: TGTGCCAGCAGGGTAGACCGGTCTGCAACCTACGAGCAGTACTTC. Variable domain in full (rest from reference TRBV7-9 and TRBJ2-7): DTGVSQNPRHKITKRGQNVTFRCDPISEHNRLYWYRQTLGQGPEFLTYFQNEAQLEKSRLLSDRFSAERPKGSFSTLEIQRTEQGDSAMYLCASRVDRSATYEQYFGPGTRLTVT.

The rearrangement joins TRBV19 to TRBJ2-7, with D perhaps matching TRBD2 (5 bases). The CDR3 runs 15 residues. V lost 5 bases and J 2 bases, leaving 16 bases between the germline ends. In germline, CDR1 is LNHDA, CDR2 SQIVND (reference sequence). In DNA, the CDR3 is TGTGCCAGTAGTCTGATACACGGGGTTACCTACGAGCAGTACTTC. Its translation is CASSLIHGVTYEQYF. Full variable domain (missing parts from reference TRBV19 and TRBJ2-7): DGGITQSPKYLFRKEGQNVTLSCEQNLNHDAMYWYRQDPGQGLRLIYYSQIVNDFQKGDIAEGYSVSREKKESFPLTVTSAQKNPTAFYLCASSLIHGVTYEQYFGPGTRLTVT.

The V gene is TRBV5-1, the J gene TRBJ1-1; D possibly corresponds to TRBD1 (5 bases). The CDR3 has 12 residues. V shed 4 bases and J shed 5 bases, with 9 bases lying between them. The germline V gene has CDR1 SGHRS and CDR2 YFSETQ. The CDR3 region has the DNA TGCGCCAGCAGCCCGGGGGGGACTGAAGCTTTCTTT. This gives the protein CASSPGGTEAFF.

This sequence joins TRBV28 and TRBJ1-5, with 10 bases identical to TRBD1. The V and J ends lost 4 bases and 4 bases, in that order; junction bases with no gene match: 7. The CDR3 totals 16 residues. CDR1 MDHEN and CDR2 SYDVKM come from the germline V gene. The CDR3 region is CASSYSGQGGNQPQHF. The CDR3, as DNA: TGTGCCAGCAGTTATTCAGGACAGGGGGGGAATCAGCCCCAGCATTTT.

The chain joins TRBV11-2 to TRBJ2-3, with 13 bases matching TRBD2. This CDR3 has 17 amino acids. Germline assignment: CDR1 SGHAT and CDR2 FQNNGV. Losses at the gene ends were 8 bases for V and 4 bases for J; bases not matched to a gene: 12. The DNA for the CDR3 is TGTGCCAGCGGCCCGGGTCTACTAGCGGGGGGGCCAGATACGCAGTATTTT. It is translated as CASGPGLLAGGPDTQYF.

The V call is TRBV19, the J call TRBJ1-1; D call uncertain. In germline, CDR1 is LNHDA, CDR2 SQIVND (reference sequence). Between the trimmed V and J ends, which lost 7 bases and 2 bases, there was a span of 11 bases. This CDR3 has 13 residues. The CDR3 spells CASTNAGNTEAFF. The DNA for the CDR3 is TGTGCCAGTACCAATGCGGGTAACACTGAAGCTTTCTTT.

The chain recombines TRBV9 with TRBJ1-3; unclear D gene. The CDR3 totals 16 residues. V lost 5 bases to trimming and J lost 0 bases, with 15 bases between them. Germline loops: CDR1 SGDLS, CDR2 YYNGEE. CDR3 in DNA: TGTGCCAGCAGTATAGATGTCGGGTCCTCTGGAAACACCATATATTTT. It encodes CASSIDVGSSGNTIYF.

V is TRBV18 and J is TRBJ1-3, with 7 bases aligning to TRBD1. CDR3 size: 15 residues. V was pared by 4 bases and J by 3 bases, with 6 bases of the junction left unmatched. The V gene's germline CDR1 is KGHSH and CDR2 LQKENI. CDR3 protein: CASSRGTEIGNTIYF. CDR3 nucleotide sequence: TGTGCCAGCTCACGGGGGACAGAGATTGGAAACACCATATATTTT.

This clone was seen a single time. This chain uses TRBV19 with TRBJ2-7, with TRBD2 matching over 7 bases. The J segment lost 7 bases and the V segment lost 3 bases, leaving 9 bases of the junction unmatched. Per germline, CDR1 LNHDA and CDR2 SQIVND (reference sequence). This CDR3 has 14 amino acids. CDR3 nucleotide sequence: TGTGCCAGTAGTATGGGCGGCGGGGGTCGGGAGCAGTACTTC. It specifies CASSMGGGGREQYF.

The V and J genes are TRBV6-1 and TRBJ2-7, with 9 bases fitting TRBD1. V shed 1 base and J 4 bases; nucleotides not matched to a gene: 17. Germline-derived CDR1 and CDR2 are MNHNS and SASEGT. The length of the CDR3 is 19 residues. The CDR3 DNA reads TGTGCCAGCAGTGAAGGGGGGGCACAGGGGGCGAAGGGTGTGTACGAGCAGTACGTC. Protein sequence: CASSEGGAQGAKGVYEQYV.

Comments on this clone: The same CDR3 can be traced to other DNA sequences in this sample. This sequence joins TRBV9 and TRBJ1-1; possibly TRBD1 for D (5 bases). Germline values: CDR1 SGDLS, CDR2 YYNGEE. This CDR3 region has 14 residues. Trimming shortened V by 0 bases and J by 2 bases, and 8 bases separated the two germline ends. CDR3 loop: CASSVGQINTEAFF. CDR3 DNA sequence: TGTGCCAGCAGCGTAGGACAGATAAACACTGAAGCTTTCTTT.

In DNA form, the CDR3 reads TGTGCCAGCTCAGGGGACAGTTCACCCCTCCACTTT. Its protein product is CASSGDSSPLHF. The rearrangement joins TRBV18 to TRBJ1-6; 7 nucleotides align to TRBD1. V was clipped by 5 bases and J by 9 bases; unmatched bases: 1. The CDR3 is 12 residues long. Germline lookup yields CDR1 KGHSH and CDR2 LQKENI.

The gene calls are TRBV4-1 and TRBJ1-2; maybe TRBD1 (6 bases). Between the trimmed V and J ends, which lost 4 bases and 4 bases, there was a span of 16 bases. This CDR3 has 15 amino acids. Germline V gives CDR1 MGHRA, CDR2 YSYEKL. The CDR3 loop reads CASSREQGRIYGYTF. In DNA form, the CDR3 reads TGCGCCAGCAGCCGAGAACAGGGTCGGATCTATGGCTACACCTTC.

The chain recombines TRBV7-9 with TRBJ2-7; D is unresolved. The germline V and J ends were trimmed by 1 base and 7 bases, with 8 bases remaining between them. This CDR3 comprises 12 residues. Germline lookup yields CDR1 SEHNR and CDR2 FQNEAQ (reference sequence). CDR3 in amino acids: CASSLVAREQYF. DNA for the CDR3: TGTGCCAGCAGCTTAGTAGCCCGAGAGCAGTACTTC.

V gene TRBV27 combines with J gene TRBJ1-5, with D maybe TRBD1 (6 bases). The length of the CDR3 is 15 residues. Per the germline V gene, CDR1 is MNHEY and CDR2 is SMNVEV (reference sequence). V gave up 3 bases and J gave up 1 base, with 10 bases separating them. The CDR3 region is CASSFAGASNQPQHF. DNA for the CDR3: TGTGCCAGCAGTTTTGCAGGGGCAAGCAATCAGCCCCAGCATTTT.

The chain links TRBV29-1 to TRBJ1-2, with D possibly matching TRBD1 (5 bases). CDR3 length: 14 residues. Germline-derived CDR1 and CDR2 are SQVTM and ANQGSEA. V lost 5 bases, J lost 4 bases, and 17 bases lay in between. The chain's CDR3 is CSVLGEVPTYGYTF. The CDR3 DNA follows: TGCAGCGTTCTAGGGGAGGTCCCCACCTATGGCTACACCTTC.

CDR3: CATSAWGKGTDTQYF. The CDR3 DNA reads as TGTGCCACCAGTGCCTGGGGAAAGGGCACAGATACGCAGTATTTT. The rearrangement links TRBV24-1 to TRBJ2-3; D is unresolved. This CDR3 is built from 15 residues. V lost 5 bases and J 1 base, leaving 12 bases between the germline ends. Germline CDR1 reads KGHDR; CDR2 reads SFDVKD.

This clone occurred a few times. The chain employs TRBV7-6 and TRBJ2-3, with D possibly matching TRBD2 (5 bases). The CDR3 covers 15 residues. Per the germline V gene, CDR1 is SGHVS and CDR2 is FNYEAQ. The V end was cut by 8 bases, the J end by 1 base, with 16 bases between. The CDR3 here is CASGEYGGGTDTQYF. In DNA form, the CDR3 reads TGTGCCAGCGGGGAGTACGGTGGGGGCACAGATACGCAGTATTTT.

In its sample, this clone was seen a few times. Within the sample, other DNA sequences also encode this same CDR3. The genes are TRBV5-1 and TRBJ1-1; no definite D call. V dropped 0 bases and J dropped 5 bases, with 8 bases sitting between them. Per the germline V gene, CDR1 is SGHRS and CDR2 is YFSETQ. This CDR3 region has 13 residues. The CDR3 here is CASSLDGGTEAFF. The CDR3, as DNA: TGCGCCAGCAGCTTGGACGGCGGGACTGAAGCTTTCTTT.

The gene calls are TRBV2 and TRBJ1-2, with D possibly being TRBD1 (6 bases). The CDR3 consists of 14 residues. Germline V CDR1 and CDR2: SNHLY, FYNNEI. Trimming pared 6 bases from V and 0 bases from J, leaving 11 bases between. The CDR3 bases are TGTGCCAGCAGGCGGGGGCTAGCTAACTATGGCTACACCTTC. Translation: CASRRGLANYGYTF.

The V and J genes are TRBV5-1 and TRBJ1-2; D gene unclear. Trimming left V 0 bases short and J 7 bases short, with 13 bases between. Germline V CDR1 and CDR2: SGHRS, YFSETQ. The CDR3 is 14 amino acids. For the CDR3, the DNA is TGCGCCAGCAGCTTGGACTGGGGAGTGGGTGGCTACACCTTC. Its protein is CASSLDWGVGGYTF. Filled out from reference TRBV5-1 and TRBJ1-2, the complete variable domain reads KAGVTQTPRYLIKTRGQQVTLSCSPISGHRSVSWYQQTPGQGLQFLFEYFSETQRNKGNFPGRFSGRQFSNSRSEMNVSTLELGDSALYLCASSLDWGVGGYTFGSGTRLTVV.

The rearrangement links TRBV30 to TRBJ1-3; 9 bases are a match to TRBD1. This CDR3 region has 18 residues. Germline V gives CDR1 GTSNPN, CDR2 SVGIG (reference sequence). With V trimmed by 3 bases and J by 2 bases, 14 bases remained unmatched. The CDR3 sequence: CAWSLGTGNRFTGNTIYF. The CDR3 coding sequence is TGTGCCTGGAGCCTCGGGACAGGGAATCGATTTACTGGAAACACCATATATTTT.

The chain uses TRBV11-2 and TRBJ1-3, with 8 positions matching TRBD1. Germline loops: CDR1 SGHAT, CDR2 FQNNGV. CDR3 length: 15 residues. J lost 3 bases, V lost 3 bases, and 4 bases had no gene match. In DNA, the CDR3 is TGTGCCAGCAGCTTCGGGACAGGTAGTGGAAACACCATATATTTT. This codes for CASSFGTGSGNTIYF.

This chain uses TRBV27 with TRBJ1-1; tentative D call: TRBD1 (5 bases). The CDR3 has 13 amino acids. Trimming took 7 bases from V and 5 from J, leaving 14 bases between them. Germline V gene lookup returns CDR1 MNHEY and CDR2 SMNVEV (reference sequence). The CDR3 bases are TGTGCCAGCATGAGGGGCGACGGAACTGAAGCTTTCTTT. Its protein is CASMRGDGTEAFF.

This clone was detected once. J is TRBJ2-7 and V is TRBV28; D may be TRBD1 or TRBD2 (5 bases each). Trimming shortened V by 4 bases and J by 3 bases, and 13 bases separated the two germline ends. Germline-derived CDR1 and CDR2 are MDHEN and SYDVKM. This CDR3 has 14 amino acids. CDR3 in amino acids: CASSSRDGYYEQYF. The CDR3 region has the DNA TGTGCCAGCAGTTCCCGGGACGGATACTACGAGCAGTACTTC.

The chain is built from TRBV18 and TRBJ2-6; TRBD1 or TRBD2 may be the D gene (6 bases each). Germline CDR1 and CDR2: KGHSH and LQKENI. Deletions cut 7 bases from V and 4 bases from J, with 11 bases between. The CDR3 loop spans 14 amino acids. The CDR3 here is CASWRGSGANVLTF. CDR3 bases: TGTGCCAGCTGGAGGGGGAGCGGGGCCAACGTCCTGACTTTC.

The chain recombines TRBV11-3 with TRBJ2-1; no definite D call. V was trimmed by 1 base and J by 4 bases, leaving 11 bases between them. CDR1 is SGHNT, CDR2 YENEEA, per germline. This CDR3 is built from 15 residues. The CDR3 region has the DNA TGTGCCAGCAGCTTAGGTGGGCCTAATTACAATGAGCAGTTCTTC. Translated: CASSLGGPNYNEQFF. Filled out from reference TRBV11-3 and TRBJ2-1, the complete variable domain reads EAGVVQSPRYKIIEKKQPVAFWCNPISGHNTLYWYLQNLGQGPELLIRYENEEAVDDSQLPKDRFSAERLKGVDSTLKIQPAELGDSAVYLCASSLGGPNYNEQFFGPGTRLTVL.

The chain uses TRBV20-1 and TRBJ1-1; D not resolved. Trimming left V 2 bases short and J 7 bases short, with 8 bases between. Germline CDR1 reads DFQATT; CDR2 reads SNEGSKA (reference sequence). This CDR3 is 11 amino acids long. This CDR3 reads CSARPTHEAFF. CDR3 coding DNA: TGCAGTGCTAGACCCACCCATGAAGCTTTCTTT.